These 12 T cell receptor beta chains originate from one sample sequenced in a study of cytomegalovirus exposure and HLA in healthy donors. The study ran its PCR with 60 Vbeta and 13 Jbeta primers. The method was immunoSEQ multiplex PCR; TCRdb's version includes in-frame clones alone and lacks a portion of them. The data show about 98,000 clones, with about two thirds seen just once and less than 2.5% held by the top ten. Sequencing was carried out using PBMCs. The receptors here all came from a man in his fifties in good health and CMV-seronegative.

The V call is TRBV6-1, the J call TRBJ1-1; D remains unclear. The CDR3 totals 10 residues. Per germline, CDR1 MNHNS and CDR2 SASEGT. V lost 10 bases and J lost 11, with 14 bases in between. CDR3 amino acids: CAIPGCAAFF. DNA of the CDR3: TGTGCCATCCCCGGGTGCGCGGCTTTCTTT.

The rearrangement uses TRBV4-1 and TRBJ2-7; a weak D match, TRBD1 (5 bases). CDR1 and CDR2 from the germline V gene are MGHRA and YSYEKL. Trimming stripped 1 base from V and 1 base from J, with 8 bases between. There are 14 residues in the CDR3. The CDR3 nucleotides are TGCGCCAGCAGCCAAGGCAGGGCTTCCTACGAGCAGTACTTC. Translation: CASSQGRASYEQYF.

The J gene is TRBJ1-1, the V gene TRBV5-4; perhaps TRBD1 as D (6 bases). Trimming stripped 1 base from V and 0 bases from J, with 13 bases between. CDR1 and CDR2 from the germline V gene are SGHNT and YYREEE (reference sequence). The CDR3 contains 16 residues. The DNA for the CDR3 is TGTGCCAGCAGCTTGACAGGGAGGGGCCTGAACACTGAAGCTTTCTTT. Translation: CASSLTGRGLNTEAFF.

In its sample, this clone was seen a few times. V and J are TRBV18 and TRBJ2-1; TRBD2 is a possible D gene (7 bases). V gave up 0 bases and J gave up 4 bases, with 10 bases separating them. Germline V gives CDR1 KGHSH, CDR2 LQKENI. This CDR3 is 15 amino acids long. CDR3 nucleotides: TGTGCCAGCTCACCACCGGGGGGGCAGTACAATGAGCAGTTCTTC. Its protein is CASSPPGGQYNEQFF.

This sequence joins TRBV4-1 and TRBJ2-2; 14 bases align to TRBD2. The CDR3 consists of 16 residues. Looked up from germline, CDR1 is MGHRA and CDR2 is YSYEKL. J lost 5 bases, V lost 6 bases, and 5 bases had no gene match. The CDR3 DNA follows: TGCGCCAGCAGTCGGGGACTAGCGGGGGTAACCGGGGAGCTGTTTTTT. Protein sequence: CASSRGLAGVTGELFF.

This chain links TRBV27 with TRBJ2-5; 7 positions match TRBD2. The DNA end favors TRBJ2-7, so the J call may be wrong. The CDR3 loop spans 16 amino acids. Germline lookup yields CDR1 MNHEY and CDR2 SMNVEV (reference sequence). CDR3 region: CASSLTGGVRSYEQYF. The CDR3 DNA follows: TGTGCCAGCAGTTTGACTGGGGGGGTGCGCTCCTACGAGCAGTACTTC.

The table lists this clone with a count of one. CDR3 in amino acids: CASSLWGFGSRGTQYF. The CDR3 DNA follows: TGTGCCAGCAGCTTATGGGGGTTTGGGTCACGGGGGACGCAGTATTTT. The chain carries TRBV7-9 and TRBJ2-3; D might be TRBD2 (6 bases). This CDR3 contains 16 residues. The V end was cut by 2 bases, the J end by 9 bases, with 21 bases between. Per germline, CDR1 SEHNR and CDR2 FQNEAQ (reference sequence).

The gene calls are TRBV7-8 and TRBJ2-5, with D uncertain. V was clipped by 6 bases and J by 5 bases, with 7 bases between them. Germline loops: CDR1 SGHVS, CDR2 FQNEAQ. The CDR3 covers 11 residues. The CDR3 DNA reads as TGTGCCAGCAGGCTCCGGGAGACCCAGTACTTC. It translates to CASRLRETQYF.

J is TRBJ2-2 and V is TRBV9, with TRBD2 matching 7 bases. The germline gives CDR1 SGDLS, CDR2 YYNGEE. The CDR3 runs 14 residues. Trimming at V came to 2 bases and at J to 3 bases, leaving 1 base not matched to a gene. The CDR3 spells CASSVGGDTGELFF. CDR3 in DNA: TGTGCCAGCAGCGTTGGGGGGGACACCGGGGAGCTGTTTTTT.

CDR3 region: CASSEQLAGNQPQHF. For the CDR3, the DNA is TGCGCCAGCAGTGAGCAGCTGGCAGGGAATCAGCCCCAGCATTTT. The gene calls are TRBV10-2 and TRBJ1-5; tentatively, D is TRBD1 (5 bases). V lost 2 bases to trimming and J lost 4 bases, with 12 bases between them. Germline values: CDR1 WSHSY, CDR2 SAAADI. The CDR3 consists of 15 residues.

The chain employs TRBV6-6 and TRBJ2-1, with D maybe TRBD2 (5 bases). The germline V and J ends were trimmed by 6 bases and 2 bases, with 11 bases remaining between them. Germline values: CDR1 MNHNY, CDR2 SVGAGI (reference sequence). This CDR3 spans 14 amino acids. DNA for the CDR3: TGTGCCAGCAGCACCTTCGGGACCTACAATGAGCAGTTCTTC. Its protein is CASSTFGTYNEQFF.

The V call is TRBV7-9, the J call TRBJ2-7; TRBD1 matches at 8 bases. This CDR3 is 14 amino acids long. The germline CDR1 and CDR2 sequences are SEHNR and FQNEAQ (reference sequence). V lost 5 bases, J lost 3 bases, and 6 bases stayed unmatched. For the CDR3, the DNA is TGTGCCAGCAGCGGACAGGGAGAAGGCTACGAGCAGTACTTC. Encoded protein: CASSGQGEGYEQYF. The entire variable domain, with the rest obtained from reference TRBV7-9 and TRBJ2-7, is as follows: DTGVSQNPRHKITKRGQNVTFRCDPISEHNRLYWYRQTLGQGPEFLTYFQNEAQLEKSRLLSDRFSAERPKGSFSTLEIQRTEQGDSAMYLCASSGQGEGYEQYFGPGTRLTVT.